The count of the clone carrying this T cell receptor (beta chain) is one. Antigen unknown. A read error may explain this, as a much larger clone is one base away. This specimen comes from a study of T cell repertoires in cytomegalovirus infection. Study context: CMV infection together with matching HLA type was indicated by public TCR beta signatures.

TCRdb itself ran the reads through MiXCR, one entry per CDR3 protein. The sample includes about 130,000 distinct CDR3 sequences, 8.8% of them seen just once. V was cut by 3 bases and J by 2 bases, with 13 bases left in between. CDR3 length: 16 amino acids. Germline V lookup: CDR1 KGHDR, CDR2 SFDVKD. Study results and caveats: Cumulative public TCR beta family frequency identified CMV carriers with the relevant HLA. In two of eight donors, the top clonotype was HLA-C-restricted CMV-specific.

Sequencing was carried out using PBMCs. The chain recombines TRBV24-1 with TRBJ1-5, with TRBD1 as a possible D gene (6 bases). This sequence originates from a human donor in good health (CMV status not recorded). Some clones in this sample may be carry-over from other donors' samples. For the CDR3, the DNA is TGTGCCACCAGTGATACAAACAGGGATCGCAATCAGCCCCAGCATTTT. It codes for CATSDTNRDRNQPQHF.